Below, 17 T cell receptor beta chains from the same sample are listed, as sequenced in a study of read filtering for tumor transcriptome and immune sequencing. Molecular barcoded adaptors covering alpha/delta and beta/gamma chains were used on roughly 370 ng RNA. TCRdb re-called the reads with MiXCR, one entry per CDR3 protein. The sample has approximately 50,000 distinct CDR3 sequences; 20% to 25% are singletons. The sample consisted of a population of CD138-negative cells sorted from bone marrow. The receptors shown here come from a donor aged 40 or over with multiple myeloma.

V and J are TRBV29-1 and TRBJ1-2; possibly TRBD1 for D (5 bases). Trimming stripped 8 bases from V and 4 bases from J, with 23 bases between. This CDR3 has 15 residues. Germline CDR1 SQVTM, CDR2 ANQGSEA. The CDR3 loop reads CSIIRDAEEGYGYTF. The DNA of the CDR3 is TGCAGCATTATCCGGGACGCCGAGGAAGGCTATGGCTACACCTTC.

Regarding this clonotype: A far larger clone differs by one base, so this is likely a read error. V and J are TRBV4-1 and TRBJ1-4, with D maybe TRBD1 (5 bases). Gene TRBJ1-5 matches the end of the DNA better, so the J call may be wrong. The CDR3 has 16 amino acids. The germline V gene has CDR1 MGHRA and CDR2 YSYEKL. The CDR3 region is CASSWNPGLQVDTQHF. CDR3 coding DNA: TGCGCCAGCAGCTGGAACCCGGGACTTCAGGTAGATACGCAGCATTTT.

In this sample, this clonotype turned up many times. J is TRBJ2-2 and V is TRBV6-5, with 9 positions matching TRBD2. The CDR3 runs to 16 residues. V lost 2 bases and J lost 6; bases outside the gene matches: 7. The germline V gene has CDR1 MNHEY and CDR2 SVGAGI. This chain's CDR3 is CASSYRNAGGPGELFF. CDR3 in DNA: TGTGCCAGCAGTTACCGGAACGCGGGGGGGCCCGGGGAGCTGTTTTTT.

This clonotype was detected ten times or more. The CDR3 nucleotides read TGTGCCAGTAAGAGGGGAAAGAACACTGAAGCTTTCTTT. It translates to CASKRGKNTEAFF. The rearrangement links TRBV27 to TRBJ1-1, with D possibly TRBD1 on 5 matching bases. Trimming took off 9 bases at V and 1 base at J, with 12 bases between the two ends. Germline CDR1 is MNHEY and CDR2 is SMNVEV (reference sequence). The CDR3 is made up of 13 amino acids.

This clonotype came up many times. The gene calls are TRBV3-1 and TRBJ2-1; D is unresolved. Per the germline V gene, CDR1 is LGHDT and CDR2 is YNNKEL (reference sequence). Trimming left V 4 bases short and J 9 bases short, with 16 bases between. The CDR3 is 14 amino acids. The CDR3 sequence: CASSPKTRTSEQFF. The CDR3 nucleotides read TGTGCCAGCAGCCCAAAAACGCGGACGAGTGAGCAGTTCTTC.

At least ten counts were recorded for this clonotype. The rearrangement links TRBV19 to TRBJ2-3, with 11 bases matching TRBD1. V lost 5 bases to trimming and J lost 5 bases; unmatched junction nucleotides: 6. This CDR3 region has 15 residues. Germline V CDR1 and CDR2: LNHDA, SQIVND (reference sequence). The CDR3 loop reads CASSPRDRGIDTQYF. For the CDR3, the DNA is TGTGCCAGTAGTCCCCGGGACAGGGGGATAGATACGCAGTATTTT. Together with reference TRBV19 and TRBJ2-3, the CDR3 gives the full variable domain: DGGITQSPKYLFRKEGQNVTLSCEQNLNHDAMYWYRQDPGQGLRLIYYSQIVNDFQKGDIAEGYSVSREKKESFPLTVTSAQKNPTAFYLCASSPRDRGIDTQYFGPGTRLTVL.

V is TRBV12-3 or TRBV12-4 and J is TRBJ2-3; 10 bases are a match to TRBD1. The CDR3 loop spans 15 amino acids. The V gene end was trimmed by 6 bases and the J gene end by 7 bases; junction bases not matched to a gene: 10. The CDR3 spells CASSLGTGERNTQYF. As DNA, the CDR3 is TGTGCCAGCAGCCTCGGGACAGGGGAACGAAATACGCAGTATTTT.

The J gene is TRBJ2-7, the V gene TRBV6-5; 9 bases map to TRBD1. Germline V gives CDR1 MNHEY, CDR2 SVGAGI. V lost 1 base, J lost 2 bases, and 12 bases stayed unmatched. The CDR3 totals 18 residues. The CDR3 DNA sequence: TGTGCCAGCAGTTACTATCCCATCCCGGGACAGGGCGCCTACGAGCAGTACTTC. This sequence encodes CASSYYPIPGQGAYEQYF.

About this clonotype: A junction end diverges from the germline sequence, so it may reflect a read error. V gene TRBV5-5 combines with J gene TRBJ2-1; TRBD2 agrees at 7 bases. The V gene's germline CDR1 is SGHKS and CDR2 YYEKEE (reference sequence). The CDR3 covers 16 residues. DNA for the CDR3: TGTGCCAGCAGCTTTATGTTGCCTAGCGGATACAATGAGCAGCTCTTC. Protein product: CASSFMLPSGYNEQLF. The full variable domain, rest sourced from reference TRBV5-5 and TRBJ2-1, is DAGVTQSPTHLIKTRGQQVTLRCSPISGHKSVSWYQQVLGQGPQFIFQYYEKEERGRGNFPDRFSARQFPNYSSELNVNALLLGDSALYLCASSFMLPSGYNEQLFGPGTRLTVL.

This chain links TRBV7-3 with TRBJ2-3; D possibly corresponds to TRBD1 (9 bases). Trimming pared 4 bases from V and 1 base from J, leaving 15 bases between. This CDR3 spans 16 amino acids. The V gene's germline CDR1 is SGHTA and CDR2 FQGTGA. The CDR3 nucleotides are TGTGCCAGCAGCTCGGGGGGGGACAGGGGCACAGATACGCAGTATTTT. Protein: CASSSGGDRGTDTQYF.

With regard to this clonotype: Germline is not matched at one junction end, which may reflect a read error. The J gene is TRBJ2-5, the V gene TRBV5-4; 12 bases are a match to TRBD2. Per the germline V gene, CDR1 is SGHNT and CDR2 is YYREEE (reference sequence). This CDR3 comprises 15 residues. Written as DNA, the CDR3 is TGTGCCAGCAGCCCCCGGACTAGCGGGGCAGAGACCCTGTACTTC. Its translation is CASSPRTSGAETLYF.

Many counts were recorded for this clonotype. The rearrangement links TRBV28 to TRBJ2-7; 10 bases align to TRBD1. The CDR3 spans 14 residues. CDR1 is MDHEN and CDR2 is SYDVKM in the germline V gene. V lost 6 bases and J lost 4; bases outside the gene matches: 6. The CDR3 bases are TGTGCCAGCAGATCCGGGACAGGGGCATACGAGCAGTACTTC. Translated: CASRSGTGAYEQYF.

This clonotype has ten or more counts. This rearrangement joins TRBV15 to TRBJ2-1, with D unresolved. Germline loops: CDR1 LNHNV, CDR2 YYDKDF (reference sequence). With 3 bases removed from V and 6 bases from J, the gap between germline ends came to 12 bases. The CDR3 loop spans 14 amino acids. The CDR3 DNA is TGTGCCACCAGCAGGGATCCTACCGCCAATGAGCAGTTCTTC. Its translation is CATSRDPTANEQFF.

This clonotype was recorded only once. A much more abundant neighbour one base away suggests this may be a read error. CDR3 protein: CASSFRAGNTEDFF. CDR3 DNA: TGTGCCAGCAGCTTCAGGGCGGGGAACACTGAAGATTTCTTT. The chain recombines TRBV5-5 with TRBJ1-1, with a weak D call TRBD1 (5 bases). The germline V gene encodes CDR1 SGHKS and CDR2 YYEKEE (reference sequence). The CDR3 runs to 14 residues.

The rearrangement links TRBV28 to TRBJ1-4; D unclear. Looked up from germline, CDR1 is MDHEN and CDR2 is SYDVKM. V lost 7 bases and J lost 8, with 14 bases in between. CDR3 length: 13 residues. The CDR3 DNA follows: TGTGCCAGCACCTCCCCCGTACGCGAAAAACTGTTTTTT. Its translation: CASTSPVREKLFF.

In the case of this clonotype: This may come from a read error, since a much larger clone is one base off. The rearrangement links TRBV7-8 to TRBJ2-7; D gene ambiguous. Trimming removed 6 bases at V and 2 bases at J, with 17 bases between. In germline, CDR1 is SGHVS, CDR2 FQNEAQ. The CDR3 loop spans 15 amino acids. The CDR3 sequence is CASSYRSQRPYEQYF. In DNA, the CDR3 is TGTGCCAGCAGTTATAGATCACAGCGTCCCTACGAGCAGTACTTC.

This clonotype was seen at least ten times. The rearrangement links TRBV5-1 to TRBJ1-1, with a weak D call TRBD1 (5 bases). The V end lost 0 bases, the J end lost 2 bases, and 11 bases lay between the germline ends. Germline loops: CDR1 SGHRS, CDR2 YFSETQ. The CDR3 totals 15 residues. The CDR3: CASSLAGVGNTEAFF. DNA for the CDR3: TGCGCCAGCAGCTTGGCGGGGGTCGGTAACACTGAAGCTTTCTTT.